Following are 18 T cell receptor beta chains from one sample sequenced in a study of breast tumors, draining lymph nodes, adjacent tissues. TCRdb independently ran MiXCR on the multiplex PCR reads; one entry per CDR3 protein. The sample contains tens of thousands of distinct CDR3 sequences, around three fifths of which appear only once. The sequencing input was tumor-adjacent breast tissue. Source of these receptors: a female donor with breast cancer. Some clones in this sample may be carry-over from other donors' samples.

V is TRBV19 and J is TRBJ2-1; tentatively, D is TRBD1 or TRBD2 (5 bases each). In germline, CDR1 is LNHDA, CDR2 SQIVND (reference sequence). The CDR3 runs to 13 residues. Trimming took off 7 bases at V and 8 bases at J, with 15 bases between the two ends. The CDR3 bases are TGTGCCAGTAATGGGGGTCAGAGGTATGAGCAGTTCTTC. Translation gives CASNGGQRYEQFF.

This clonotype has more than one count but fewer than ten. This CDR3 is CSAGGGTGDEKLFF. For the CDR3, the DNA is TGCAGCGCCGGGGGTGGGACAGGGGATGAAAAACTGTTTTTT. V is TRBV29-1 and J is TRBJ1-4; 10 bases are a match to TRBD1. The CDR3 spans 14 residues. J gave up 6 bases and V 7 bases, and 8 bases lay outside the gene matches. In germline, CDR1 is SQVTM, CDR2 ANQGSEA.

The CDR3 loop reads CASSPGAGTASPLHF. In nucleotides, the CDR3 is TGTGCCAGCAGTCCAGGGGCCGGGACAGCTTCACCCCTCCACTTT. V usage is TRBV7-2 and J usage is TRBJ1-6; TRBD1 matches 7 bases. The germline V gene encodes CDR1 SGHTA and CDR2 FQGNSA. The CDR3 spans 15 residues. V dropped 6 bases and J dropped 9; count of bases not matched to a gene: 11.

The genes are TRBV7-9 and TRBJ2-5; D is possibly TRBD2 (6 bases). The CDR3 spans 13 residues. Germline V gene lookup returns CDR1 SEHNR and CDR2 FQNEAQ (reference sequence). Trimming stripped 11 bases from V and 4 bases from J, with 17 bases between. This CDR3 reads CAGLSFNRETQYF. CDR3 DNA sequence: TGTGCCGGACTAAGCTTTAACCGAGAGACCCAGTACTTC.

V is TRBV6-5 and J is TRBJ2-1, with 10 bases aligning to TRBD2. The germline V gene has CDR1 MNHEY and CDR2 SVGAGI. V shed 4 bases and J 4 bases; nucleotides not matched to a gene: 13. The length of the CDR3 is 18 residues. The CDR3 here is CASSSLAGEGVGYNEQFF. The CDR3 DNA is TGTGCCAGCAGTTCCCTAGCGGGAGAGGGGGTCGGGTACAATGAGCAGTTCTTC.

This chain uses TRBV11-2 with TRBJ2-7, with D possibly being TRBD2 (6 bases). The germline gives CDR1 SGHAT, CDR2 FQNNGV. This CDR3 has 12 amino acids. Trimming took off 5 bases at V and 2 bases at J, with 7 bases between the two ends. The DNA for the CDR3 is TGTGCCAGCAGCCGCGGGGCCTACGAGCAGTACTTC. This codes for CASSRGAYEQYF.

The rearrangement uses TRBV20-1 and TRBJ1-5, with D perhaps matching TRBD1 (5 bases). CDR1 and CDR2 (germline): DFQATT, SNEGSKA (reference sequence). The CDR3 loop spans 13 amino acids. Trimming left V 0 bases short and J 4 bases short, with 7 bases between. CDR3 in DNA: TGCAGTGCTAGAGATCAGGGAAATCAGCCCCAGCATTTT. Translation gives CSARDQGNQPQHF.

The gene calls are TRBV2 and TRBJ1-2; possibly TRBD1 for D (6 bases). Germline V lookup: CDR1 SNHLY, CDR2 FYNNEI. CDR3 length equals 14 residues. V was cut by 3 bases and J by 8 bases, with 16 bases left in between. The CDR3 spells CASSEHREGRGYTF. The CDR3 coding sequence is TGTGCCAGCAGTGAGCACAGGGAAGGGCGAGGCTACACCTTC.

The gene calls are TRBV24-1 and TRBJ2-3; perhaps TRBD2 as D (6 bases). CDR3 size: 19 residues. Germline V gene data show CDR1 as KGHDR and CDR2 as SFDVKD. V dropped 1 base and J dropped 1 base, with 20 bases sitting between them. The CDR3 DNA sequence: TGTGCCACCAGTGATTTTACTTTTCGGGAGAAGGAGGGCACAGATACGCAGTATTTT. Its protein is CATSDFTFREKEGTDTQYF.

For this clonotype: Germline and junction disagree at one end, which may indicate a read error. The V gene is TRBV6-5, the J gene TRBJ2-4; 10 positions match TRBD1. This CDR3 contains 10 residues. Germline CDR1 reads MNHEY; CDR2 reads SVGAGI. CDR3 region: CASSYGTGDF. The CDR3 DNA reads TGTGCCAGCAGTTACGGGACAGGGGACTTC.

This chain joins TRBV11-2 and TRBJ1-2; TRBD1 matches at 7 bases. In germline, CDR1 is SGHAT, CDR2 FQNNGV. The CDR3 consists of 12 residues. V lost 3 bases, J lost 7 bases, and 2 bases stayed unmatched. The DNA of the CDR3 is TGTGCCAGCAGCTTGACAGGGTTTGGCTACACCTTC. This encodes CASSLTGFGYTF.

The CDR3 protein is CASSEADRVNEKLFF. CDR3 bases: TGTGCCAGCAGTGAGGCAGACAGGGTTAATGAAAAACTGTTTTTT. The J gene is TRBJ1-4, the V gene TRBV2; 7 bases map to TRBD1. The CDR3 is made up of 15 amino acids. V gave up 3 bases and J gave up 4 bases; unmatched junction bases: 5. CDR1 SNHLY and CDR2 FYNNEI come from the germline V gene.

This clonotype was seen repeatedly, ten times or more. V and J are TRBV9 and TRBJ2-2, with a possible D match to TRBD2 (5 bases). This CDR3 region has 14 residues. Trimming took off 7 bases at V and 2 bases at J, with 12 bases between the two ends. Germline CDR1 reads SGDLS; CDR2 reads YYNGEE. CDR3 in DNA: TGTGCCAGCGAGAGGAGCGGAAACACCGGGGAGCTGTTTTTT. Protein: CASERSGNTGELFF.

The rearrangement links TRBV19 to TRBJ1-3, with D perhaps matching TRBD1 (6 bases). Trimming left V 5 bases short and J 1 base short, with 9 bases between. The germline CDR1 and CDR2 sequences are LNHDA and SQIVND (reference sequence). The CDR3 length is 14 residues. CDR3 amino acids: CASSSTGSGNTIYF. For the CDR3, the DNA is TGTGCCAGTAGTTCTACAGGGTCTGGAAACACCATATATTTT.

The chain joins TRBV15 to TRBJ1-2, with D uncertain. Looked up from germline, CDR1 is LNHNV and CDR2 is YYDKDF (reference sequence). The V and J ends lost 8 bases and 2 bases respectively, with 12 bases between them. The CDR3 runs 13 residues. This CDR3 reads CATRLEGNYGYTF. The CDR3 coding sequence is TGTGCCACCCGGCTTGAGGGCAACTATGGCTACACCTTC. The whole variable domain, remainder taken from reference TRBV15 and TRBJ1-2, is DAMVIQNPRYQVTQFGKPVTLSCSQTLNHNVMYWYQQKSSQAPKLLFHYYDKDFNNEADTPDNFQSRRPNTSFCFLDIRSPGLGDTAMYLCATRLEGNYGYTFGSGTRLTVV.

CDR3: CASSPQGAKEQYF. CDR3 DNA sequence: TGCGCCAGCAGCCCACAGGGGGCGAAGGAGCAGTACTTC. This rearrangement joins TRBV4-1 to TRBJ2-7, with 9 bases that match TRBD1. CDR1 MGHRA and CDR2 YSYEKL come from the germline V gene. The V and J ends lost 4 bases and 7 bases, in that order; junction bases with no gene match: 5. The CDR3 runs to 13 residues.

The V call is TRBV5-1, the J call TRBJ2-2; D is unresolved. The length of the CDR3 is 11 residues. Trimming shortened V by 4 bases and J by 7 bases, and 5 bases separated the two germline ends. Germline lookup yields CDR1 SGHRS and CDR2 YFSETQ. This CDR3 is CASSLDGELFF. For the CDR3, the DNA is TGCGCCAGCAGCCTGGACGGGGAGCTGTTTTTT.

This clonotype was detected ten times or more. The chain joins TRBV10-1 to TRBJ2-5; the match to TRBD1 covers 7 bases. CDR1 and CDR2 from the germline V gene are WNHNN and SYGVQD (reference sequence). The CDR3 extends over 15 amino acids. Trimming took 3 bases from V and 4 from J; bases not matched to a gene: 8. The CDR3 protein is CASSEEGARRETQYF. CDR3 sequence (DNA): TGCGCCAGCAGTGAAGAGGGGGCGAGGAGAGAGACCCAGTACTTC.